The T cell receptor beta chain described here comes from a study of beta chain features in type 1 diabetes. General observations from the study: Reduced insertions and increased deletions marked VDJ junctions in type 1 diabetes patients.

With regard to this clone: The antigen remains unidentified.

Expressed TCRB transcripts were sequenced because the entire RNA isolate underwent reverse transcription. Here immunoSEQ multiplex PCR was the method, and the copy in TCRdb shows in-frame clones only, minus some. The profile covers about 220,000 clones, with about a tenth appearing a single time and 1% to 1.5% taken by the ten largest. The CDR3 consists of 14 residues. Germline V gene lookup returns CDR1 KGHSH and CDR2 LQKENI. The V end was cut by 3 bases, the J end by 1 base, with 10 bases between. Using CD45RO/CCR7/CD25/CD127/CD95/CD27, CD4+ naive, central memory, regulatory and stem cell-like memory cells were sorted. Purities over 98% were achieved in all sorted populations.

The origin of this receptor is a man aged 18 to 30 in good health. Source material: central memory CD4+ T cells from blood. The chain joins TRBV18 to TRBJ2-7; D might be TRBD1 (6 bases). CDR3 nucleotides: TGTGCCAGCTCACCGAGGACAGAATCCTACGAGCAGTACTTC. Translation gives CASSPRTESYEQYF.